This record concerns one TCR beta chain sequence. There is no known antigen for this receptor. No base qualities exist here, and no much larger clone lies one base off it. There are 14 amino acids in the CDR3, from cysteine to phenylalanine inclusive. Only the CDR3 DNA stays, 42 bases, in frame from base 1. For CDR1 and CDR2, the germline V gene lists SNHLY and FYNNEI. The data belong to a study of control samples from healthy donors and cancer patients (dated by TCRdb to 2020 to 2022). The library was generated by the immunoSEQ multiplex PCR assay. This is the immuneACCESS table as TCRdb keeps it, with only in-frame sequences that have V and J called. A part of the clones is gone; compared with another copy, unresolved V genes explain less than half, and the rest is unexplained. The sample data list some 130,000 clones, and more than 80% of these were observed just once. The ten biggest clones cover 2% to 3% of the sample.

The chain couples TRBV2 to TRBJ2-5; the best D guess is TRBD2, with 5 bases matching. The J call could be wrong; TRBJ2-7 is a better fit for the DNA end. Specimen: blood. The clonotype was recovered from a man aged 35-49 years in good health. The CDR3 protein sequence reads: CASSAGWTIYEQYF. The sequenced DNA is TGTGCCAGCAGTGCGGGATGGACCATTTACGAGCAGTACTTC.